The T cell receptor (beta chain) described here comes from a study of blood T cell repertoires in COVID-19. CDR1 and CDR2 from the germline V gene are LGHDT and YNNKEL (reference sequence). The CDR3 consists of 14 residues. V was trimmed by 3 bases and J by 5 bases, leaving 13 bases between them. TCRdb's copy holds only in-frame clones and misses some; the assay was immunoSEQ multiplex PCR. The sample holds about 50,000 clones; roughly four fifths are singletons and the top ten take around 2.8%. Sequencing was performed on peripheral blood. This TCR came from a woman aged 60-75 years with acute or convalescent COVID-19. The chain joins TRBV3-1 (or the pseudogene TRBV3-2) to TRBJ1-1; D perhaps matches TRBD1 (5 bases). The CDR3 DNA follows: TGTGCCAGCAGCCATCTGACAGAGGCTACTGAAGCTTTCTTT. It codes for CASSHLTEATEAFF.